One T cell receptor (beta chain) is described in this entry. The data derive from a study of blood T cell repertoires in COVID-19. Background on the study: Some COVID-19 samples were acute and others convalescent; all came from the United States, Italy and Spain.

In the study's own analysis: Estimates of nucleated cell counts were drawn from the amplification of reference gene primers. The repertoire was sequenced with immunoSEQ multiplex PCR; TCRdb's copy has only in-frame clones and lacks some. The V and J calls and the clone size are those of that table, but D and trimming were determined from the DNA. The data contain 80,000 to 100,000 clones, roughly nine tenths of them singletons. The CDR3 consists of 15 residues. V was trimmed by 1 base and J by 7 bases, leaving 12 bases between them. Germline loops: CDR1 SGHDT, CDR2 YYEEEE. The sample taken for sequencing was peripheral blood. The chain has TRBV5-6 and TRBJ1-6, with TRBD1 as a possible D gene (6 bases). The origin of this receptor is a human donor with active COVID-19. The donor label of this sample is uncertain. The CDR3 bases are TGTGCCAGCAGCTTGCTGAGGGACAAAAATTCACCCCTCCACTTT. Its protein is CASSLLRDKNSPLHF.